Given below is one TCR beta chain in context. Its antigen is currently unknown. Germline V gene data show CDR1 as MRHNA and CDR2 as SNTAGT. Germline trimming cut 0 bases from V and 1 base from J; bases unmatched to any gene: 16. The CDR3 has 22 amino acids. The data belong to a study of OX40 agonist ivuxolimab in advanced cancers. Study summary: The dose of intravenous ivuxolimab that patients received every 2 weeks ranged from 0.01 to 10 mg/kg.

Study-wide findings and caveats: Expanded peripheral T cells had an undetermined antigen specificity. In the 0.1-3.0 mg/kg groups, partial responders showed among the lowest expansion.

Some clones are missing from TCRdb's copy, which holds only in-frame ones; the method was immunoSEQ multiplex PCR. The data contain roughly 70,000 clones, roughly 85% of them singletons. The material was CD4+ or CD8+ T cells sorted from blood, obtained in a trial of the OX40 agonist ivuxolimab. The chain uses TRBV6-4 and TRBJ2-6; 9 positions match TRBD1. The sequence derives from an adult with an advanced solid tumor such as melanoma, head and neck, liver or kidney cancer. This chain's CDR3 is CASSDSDLGLGQGLSGANVLTF. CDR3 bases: TGTGCCAGCAGTGACTCGGACCTCGGTCTGGGACAGGGCCTTTCTGGGGCCAACGTCCTGACTTTC.